The 27 T cell receptor beta chains below were found in one sample sequenced in a study of cytotoxic CD8 clonotypes in ibrutinib-treated CLL. Repertoires were generated with immunoSEQ multiplex PCR, while TCRdb's copy carries only in-frame clones and drops some. The sample holds roughly 160,000 clones; 70% to 85% are singletons and the top ten take 2% to 2.5%. Sequencing was performed on PBMCs, taken after 12 months of ibrutinib treatment. Receptors were obtained from a human donor with chronic lymphocytic leukemia.

V is TRBV7-8 and J is TRBJ2-7, with TRBD2 matching 9 bases. The trim removed 7 bases at V and 3 bases at J, leaving 10 bases unmatched. This CDR3 region has 15 residues. The germline V gene has CDR1 SGHVS and CDR2 FQNEAQ. CDR3 in DNA: TGTGCCAGCACCCCCCTTGCTAGCGGGATCTACGAGCAGTACTTC. This codes for CASTPLASGIYEQYF.

This chain joins TRBV5-1 and TRBJ2-3; D is possibly TRBD2 (7 bases). The CDR3 runs 15 residues. The germline CDR1 and CDR2 sequences are SGHRS and YFSETQ. Trimming stripped 0 bases from V and 4 bases from J, with 12 bases between. As DNA, the CDR3 is TGCGCCAGCAGCTTGGAAACCGGGGGGCCAGATACGCAGTATTTT. Translation gives CASSLETGGPDTQYF.

The CDR3 reads CASSVAIAGEQYF. CDR3 DNA sequence: TGTGCCAGCAGCGTAGCAATAGCAGGCGAGCAGTACTTC. The chain is built from TRBV9 and TRBJ2-7; D ambiguous. The CDR3 is 13 residues long. Trimming shortened V by 0 bases and J by 6 bases, and 10 bases separated the two germline ends. Germline values: CDR1 SGDLS, CDR2 YYNGEE.

The gene calls are TRBV14 and TRBJ2-6; D remains unclear. The CDR3 covers 16 residues. Germline-derived CDR1 and CDR2 are SGHDN and FVKESK. Trimming stripped 1 base from V and 4 bases from J, with 11 bases between. The CDR3: CASSQVTGSGANVLTF. The CDR3 bases are TGTGCCAGCAGCCAAGTAACGGGTTCGGGGGCCAACGTCCTGACTTTC.

This chain connects TRBV18 to TRBJ2-7; D gene uncertain. This CDR3 region has 17 residues. The V and J ends lost 3 bases and 2 bases respectively, with 20 bases between them. Germline V gene data show CDR1 as KGHSH and CDR2 as LQKENI. The CDR3: CASSPFWDPHRPYEQYF. CDR3 nucleotide sequence: TGTGCCAGCTCACCTTTTTGGGATCCCCACCGCCCCTACGAGCAGTACTTC. The full variable domain, its missing parts supplied by reference TRBV18 and TRBJ2-7, is NAGVMQNPRHLVRRRGQEARLRCSPMKGHSHVYWYRQLPEEGLKFMVYLQKENIIDESGMPKERFSAEFPKEGPSILRIQQVVRGDSAAYFCASSPFWDPHRPYEQYFGPGTRLTVT.

The gene calls are TRBV10-3 and TRBJ1-2, with 8 positions matching TRBD1. The CDR3 loop spans 16 amino acids. The V gene's germline CDR1 is ENHRY and CDR2 SYGVKD. The V gene end was trimmed by 3 bases and the J gene end by 0 bases; junction bases not matched to a gene: 6. The CDR3 loop is CAISERDRLANYGYTF. The CDR3 nucleotides are TGTGCCATCAGTGAAAGGGACAGGCTAGCTAACTATGGCTACACCTTC.

The J gene is TRBJ2-7, the V gene TRBV19; D gene uncertain. V lost 3 bases to trimming and J lost 5 bases, with 17 bases between them. Germline CDR1 and CDR2: LNHDA and SQIVND (reference sequence). The CDR3 is 15 amino acids. The CDR3 DNA follows: TGTGCCAGTAGTATTGTTGGAACGGTTGGCCACGAGCAGTACTTC. It is translated as CASSIVGTVGHEQYF.

The chain carries TRBV7-8 and TRBJ2-3; 12 positions match TRBD2. V was pared by 5 bases and J by 6 bases, with 6 bases of the junction left unmatched. In germline, CDR1 is SGHVS, CDR2 FQNEAQ. The CDR3 consists of 15 residues. CDR3 bases: TGTGCCAGCAGCCCTAGCGGGGGGGCCGCGGATACGCAGTATTTT. As protein: CASSPSGGAADTQYF.

The gene calls are TRBV28 and TRBJ1-5; D perhaps matches TRBD1 (6 bases). V lost 3 bases to trimming and J lost 6 bases, with 12 bases between them. Germline-derived CDR1 and CDR2 are MDHEN and SYDVKM. The CDR3 has 14 amino acids. DNA of the CDR3: TGTGCCAGCAGTTTGTCAGGGGAGGGTCAGCCCCAGCATTTT. Protein sequence: CASSLSGEGQPQHF. Supplemented by reference TRBV28 and TRBJ1-5, the full variable domain reads DVKVTQSSRYLVKRTGEKVFLECVQDMDHENMFWYRQDPGLGLRLIYFSYDVKMKEKGDIPEGYSVSREKKERFSLILESASTNQTSMYLCASSLSGEGQPQHFGDGTRLSIL.

DNA of the CDR3: TGCGCCAGCAGCCAAGATGGAGGGGTAGCGGGGGTCGACGAGCAGTACTTC. Amino acids: CASSQDGGVAGVDEQYF. The chain is built from TRBV4-3 and TRBJ2-7; 9 bases map to TRBD2. Germline assignment: CDR1 LGHNA and CDR2 YSLEER. The CDR3 contains 17 residues. V gave up 0 bases and J gave up 5 bases; unmatched junction bases: 11.

The gene calls are TRBV7-3 and TRBJ2-5, with D possibly being TRBD2 (5 bases). V lost 5 bases to trimming and J lost 4 bases, with 14 bases between them. The CDR3 contains 14 residues. Germline lookup yields CDR1 SGHTA and CDR2 FQGTGA. Here the CDR3 reads CASSPSGLRETQYF. In DNA, the CDR3 is TGTGCCAGCAGCCCAAGCGGTTTACGAGAGACCCAGTACTTC. Full variable domain (outside the CDR3, taken from reference TRBV7-3 and TRBJ2-5): GAGVSQTPSNKVTEKGKYVELRCDPISGHTALYWYRQSLGQGPEFLIYFQGTGAADDSGLPNDRFFAVRPEGSVSTLKIQRTERGDSAVYLCASSPSGLRETQYFGPGTRLLVL.

This clone was counted once. This chain links TRBV5-1 with TRBJ1-1, with D perhaps TRBD1 (6 bases). Trimming cost V 1 base and J 11 bases, with 18 bases left between them. CDR3 length equals 14 residues. Germline V lookup: CDR1 SGHRS, CDR2 YFSETQ. The CDR3 sequence: CASSLIEKGGSAFF. In DNA form, the CDR3 reads TGCGCCAGCAGCTTGATCGAAAAGGGGGGGAGCGCTTTCTTT.

V and J are TRBV7-8 and TRBJ2-2; D is uncertain. V lost 2 bases and J lost 2, with 9 bases in between. Germline-derived CDR1 and CDR2 are SGHVS and FQNEAQ. The CDR3 is made up of 15 amino acids. DNA for the CDR3: TGTGCCAGCAGCTTAAGGCAGCATAACACCGGGGAGCTGTTTTTT. Its translation is CASSLRQHNTGELFF.

The chain employs TRBV7-9 and TRBJ1-6, with a possible D match to TRBD1 (6 bases). This CDR3 has 15 amino acids. The V end was cut by 0 bases, the J end by 10 bases, with 13 bases between. Germline lookup yields CDR1 SEHNR and CDR2 FQNEAQ (reference sequence). CDR3 nucleotides: TGTGCCAGCAGCTTAGCGGCAGGGGAAGGGTCACCCCTCCACTTT. Its protein is CASSLAAGEGSPLHF.

The rearrangement joins TRBV29-1 to TRBJ2-3; 9 positions agree with TRBD1. The junction had 5 bases not matched to a gene; V was cut back by 4 bases and J by 3 bases. The CDR3 consists of 14 residues. Germline V CDR1 and CDR2: SQVTM, ANQGSEA. This chain's CDR3 is CSVGGQGQTDTQYF. CDR3 sequence (DNA): TGCAGCGTTGGGGGACAGGGTCAGACAGATACGCAGTATTTT.

This chain uses TRBV11-2 with TRBJ2-6; no definite D call. V lost 5 bases and J lost 1, with 6 bases in between. Germline lookup yields CDR1 SGHAT and CDR2 FQNNGV. The CDR3 contains 14 residues. The DNA for the CDR3 is TGTGCCAGCAGCATACCTTCTGGGGCCAACGTCCTGACTTTC. This gives the protein CASSIPSGANVLTF.

In this sample, this clone turned up a few times. The chain is built from TRBV28 and TRBJ1-2, with 11 bases aligning to TRBD1. The junction had 3 bases not matched to a gene; V was cut back by 5 bases and J by 7 bases. CDR3 length: 13 residues. Per the germline V gene, CDR1 is MDHEN and CDR2 is SYDVKM. The CDR3 bases are TGTGCCAGCAGTCACGGGACAGGGGGTGGCTACACCTTC. This codes for CASSHGTGGGYTF.

The chain uses TRBV5-1 and TRBJ1-4, with D uncertain. V was clipped by 1 base and J by 7 bases, with 17 bases between them. The CDR3 sequence is 16 residues long. Germline CDR1 reads SGHRS; CDR2 reads YFSETQ. The DNA of the CDR3 is TGCGCCAGCAGCTTGTTGGATCCCGGGGTGGGTGAAAAACTGTTTTTT. Translated: CASSLLDPGVGEKLFF.

V and J are TRBV25-1 and TRBJ1-1; D is perhaps TRBD1 (6 bases). CDR1 MGHDK and CDR2 SYGVNS come from the germline V gene. The CDR3 has 17 amino acids. Deletions cut 8 bases from V and 4 bases from J, with 26 bases between. The CDR3 loop reads CASAPRQDSPLGTEAFF. As DNA, the CDR3 is TGTGCCAGCGCCCCTCGACAGGACTCCCCTTTGGGCACTGAAGCTTTCTTT. The full variable domain, rest sourced from reference TRBV25-1 and TRBJ1-1, is EADIYQTPRYLVIGTGKKITLECSQTMGHDKMYWYQQDPGMELHLIHYSYGVNSTEKGDLSSESTVSRIRTEHFPLTLESARPSHTSQYLCASAPRQDSPLGTEAFFGQGTRLTVV.

This CDR3 is CASSENGGRSNQPQHF. CDR3 DNA sequence: TGTGCCAGCAGTGAAAACGGGGGTCGTAGCAATCAGCCCCAGCATTTT. The genes are TRBV6-1 and TRBJ1-5; possibly TRBD1 for D (5 bases). V was pared by 2 bases and J by 0 bases, with 11 bases between. Per the germline V gene, CDR1 is MNHNS and CDR2 is SASEGT. CDR3 length: 16 amino acids.

The CDR3 DNA reads TGCAGTCGGAAGGAGGGAGACACTGAAGCTTTCTTT. It codes for CSRKEGDTEAFF. V usage is TRBV29-1 and J usage is TRBJ1-1; D not certain. The CDR3 spans 12 residues. Germline CDR1 reads SQVTM; CDR2 reads ANQGSEA.

This sequence joins TRBV7-3 and TRBJ1-1, with D uncertain. The CDR3 sequence is 15 residues long. Germline V gives CDR1 SGHTA, CDR2 FQGTGA. V gave up 1 base and J gave up 1 base, with 10 bases separating them. This CDR3 reads CASSLSHRANTEAFF. CDR3 nucleotide sequence: TGTGCCAGCAGCTTAAGTCATCGGGCGAACACTGAAGCTTTCTTT.

In this sample, this clone turned up a few times. The chain links TRBV9 to TRBJ2-3; 16 positions match TRBD2. Germline lookup yields CDR1 SGDLS and CDR2 YYNGEE. With V trimmed by 5 bases and J by 0 bases, 9 bases remained unmatched. The CDR3 runs to 19 residues. CDR3 protein: CASSRSGTSGRASTDTQYF. CDR3 coding DNA: TGTGCCAGCAGTAGATCGGGGACTAGCGGGAGGGCCAGCACAGATACGCAGTATTTT.

The chain combines TRBV19 with TRBJ2-1, with 7 bases matching TRBD2. Germline CDR1 is LNHDA and CDR2 is SQIVND (reference sequence). The junction had 18 bases not matched to a gene; V was cut back by 3 bases and J by 10 bases. The CDR3 is 17 amino acids. This CDR3 reads CASSMRASGATLLEQFF. The CDR3 DNA is TGTGCCAGTAGTATGAGAGCTAGCGGAGCCACCCTCTTGGAGCAGTTCTTC. The full variable domain, its missing parts supplied by reference TRBV19 and TRBJ2-1, is DGGITQSPKYLFRKEGQNVTLSCEQNLNHDAMYWYRQDPGQGLRLIYYSQIVNDFQKGDIAEGYSVSREKKESFPLTVTSAQKNPTAFYLCASSMRASGATLLEQFFGPGTRLTVL.

The V and J genes are TRBV19 and TRBJ2-1, with a possible D match to TRBD1 (6 bases). The CDR3 totals 14 residues. With 6 bases removed from V and 8 bases from J, the gap between germline ends came to 17 bases. Germline-derived CDR1 and CDR2 are LNHDA and SQIVND (reference sequence). Written as DNA, the CDR3 is TGTGCCAGTAGACGACAGGAGACCTCGGATGAGCAGTTCTTC. Translation gives CASRRQETSDEQFF.

The chain uses TRBV28 and TRBJ2-1, with TRBD2 identical over 14 bases. Germline V CDR1 and CDR2: MDHEN, SYDVKM. J was trimmed by 10 bases and V by 5 bases; bases with no gene match: 13. The CDR3 runs 17 residues. The CDR3 spells CASSPTLGLAGGGEQFF. The CDR3 nucleotides are TGTGCCAGCAGTCCCACCCTAGGACTAGCGGGAGGAGGGGAGCAGTTCTTC.

The chain joins TRBV7-2 to TRBJ2-3; 8 positions agree with TRBD2. J was trimmed by 3 bases and V by 5 bases; bases with no gene match: 4. Per the germline V gene, CDR1 is SGHTA and CDR2 is FQGNSA. The CDR3 covers 14 residues. CDR3 coding DNA: TGTGCCAGCAGCCTTAGCGGGACGACAGATACGCAGTATTTT. Amino acid sequence: CASSLSGTTDTQYF. Full variable domain (missing parts from reference TRBV7-2 and TRBJ2-3): GAGVSQSPSNKVTEKGKDVELRCDPISGHTALYWYRQSLGQGLEFLIYFQGNSAPDKSGLPSDRFSAERTGGSVSTLTIQRTQQEDSAVYLCASSLSGTTDTQYFGPGTRLTVL.